This T cell receptor (beta chain) was found in a study of T cell responses to AZD1222 COVID-19 vaccine. Study observations and caveats: Among AZD1222 vaccinees, only five or six were seropositive at baseline.

The sample holds one count of this clone. Its specificity is unknown. Method: immunoSEQ multiplex PCR; TCRdb's copy keeps in-frame clones and lacks some. The sample has roughly 140,000 clones, about 87% seen once. The receptor was isolated from an adult in good health. Sequencing was performed on peripheral blood, taken on day 0 of MenACWY control vaccination.

The CDR3 loop is CASSDRDYGYTF. The CDR3 DNA reads as TGTGCCAGCAGTGACAGGGACTATGGCTACACCTTC. This rearrangement joins TRBV6-4 to TRBJ1-2; D is undetermined. Trimming stripped 2 bases from V and 3 bases from J, with 4 bases between. This CDR3 region has 12 residues. Germline CDR1 and CDR2: MRHNA and SNTAGT.